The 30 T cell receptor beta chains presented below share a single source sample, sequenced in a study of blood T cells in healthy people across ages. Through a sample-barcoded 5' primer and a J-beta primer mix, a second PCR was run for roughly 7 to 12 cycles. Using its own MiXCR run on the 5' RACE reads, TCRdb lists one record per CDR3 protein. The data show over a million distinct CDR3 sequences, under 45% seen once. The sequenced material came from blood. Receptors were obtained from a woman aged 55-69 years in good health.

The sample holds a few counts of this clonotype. The chain's CDR3 is CASSLLGRTESYEQYF. DNA for the CDR3: TGCGCCAGCAGCTTGCTGGGACGAACGGAATCCTACGAGCAGTACTTC. The J gene is TRBJ2-7, the V gene TRBV5-1, with D perhaps matching TRBD1 or TRBD2 (5 bases each). The germline V gene has CDR1 SGHRS and CDR2 YFSETQ. This CDR3 contains 16 residues. The V and J ends lost 1 base and 1 base respectively, with 15 bases between them.

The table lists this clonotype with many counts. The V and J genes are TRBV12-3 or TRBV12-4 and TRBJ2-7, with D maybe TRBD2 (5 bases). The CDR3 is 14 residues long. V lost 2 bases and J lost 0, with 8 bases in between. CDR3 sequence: CASSLTEGSYEQYF. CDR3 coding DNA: TGTGCCAGCAGTTTAACAGAGGGCTCCTACGAGCAGTACTTC.

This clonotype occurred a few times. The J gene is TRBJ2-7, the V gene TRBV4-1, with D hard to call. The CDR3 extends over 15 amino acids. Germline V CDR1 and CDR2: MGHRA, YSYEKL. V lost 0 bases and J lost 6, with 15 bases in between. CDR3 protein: CASSQDGQAPGEQYF. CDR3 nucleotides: TGCGCCAGCAGCCAAGATGGCCAGGCGCCCGGCGAGCAGTACTTC.

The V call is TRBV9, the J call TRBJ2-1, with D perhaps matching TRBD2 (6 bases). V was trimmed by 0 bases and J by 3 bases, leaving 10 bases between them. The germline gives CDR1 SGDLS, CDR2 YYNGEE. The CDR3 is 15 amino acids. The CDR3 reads CASSVGIGGYNEQFF. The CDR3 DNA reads TGTGCCAGCAGCGTAGGTATCGGGGGCTACAATGAGCAGTTCTTC.

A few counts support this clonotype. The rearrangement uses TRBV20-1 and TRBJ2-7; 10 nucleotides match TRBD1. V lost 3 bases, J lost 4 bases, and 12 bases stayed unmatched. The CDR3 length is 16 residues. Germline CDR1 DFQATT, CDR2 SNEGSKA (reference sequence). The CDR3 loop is CSARGFGTGDIYEQYF. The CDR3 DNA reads TGCAGTGCTAGGGGTTTTGGGACAGGGGATATTTACGAGCAGTACTTC.

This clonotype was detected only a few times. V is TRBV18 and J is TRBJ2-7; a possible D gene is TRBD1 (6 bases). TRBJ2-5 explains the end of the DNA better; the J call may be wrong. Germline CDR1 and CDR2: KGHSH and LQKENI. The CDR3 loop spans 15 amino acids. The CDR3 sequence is CASSPQGGGGRTQYF. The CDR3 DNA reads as TGTGCCAGCTCACCACAAGGGGGTGGAGGACGGACCCAGTACTTC.

CDR3 sequence: CSARDSDKDTQYF. In DNA, the CDR3 is TGCAGTGCTAGAGATTCGGACAAAGATACGCAGTATTTT. The rearrangement links TRBV20-1 to TRBJ2-3; a weak D match, TRBD1 (5 bases). Between the trimmed V and J ends, which lost 0 bases and 5 bases, there was a span of 9 bases. The CDR3 is 13 residues long. Germline V gene data show CDR1 as DFQATT and CDR2 as SNEGSKA (reference sequence).

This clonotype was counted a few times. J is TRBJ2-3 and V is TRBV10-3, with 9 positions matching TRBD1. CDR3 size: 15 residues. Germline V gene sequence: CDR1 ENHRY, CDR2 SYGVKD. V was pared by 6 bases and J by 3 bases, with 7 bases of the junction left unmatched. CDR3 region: CAIRSLDRGTDTQYF. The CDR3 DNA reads TGTGCCATCAGATCCTTGGACAGGGGAACAGATACGCAGTATTTT.

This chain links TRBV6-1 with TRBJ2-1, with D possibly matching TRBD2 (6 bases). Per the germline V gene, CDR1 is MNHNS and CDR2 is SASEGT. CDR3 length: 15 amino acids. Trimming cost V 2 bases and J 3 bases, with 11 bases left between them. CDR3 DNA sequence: TGTGCCAGCAGTGAATGGGGCGGGAACTACAATGAGCAGTTCTTC. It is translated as CASSEWGGNYNEQFF.

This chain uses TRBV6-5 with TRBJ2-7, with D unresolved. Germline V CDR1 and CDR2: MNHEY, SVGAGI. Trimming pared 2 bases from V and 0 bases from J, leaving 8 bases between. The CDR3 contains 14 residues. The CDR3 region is CASSYAASSYEQYF. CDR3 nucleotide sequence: TGTGCCAGCAGTTACGCAGCGAGCTCCTACGAGCAGTACTTC.

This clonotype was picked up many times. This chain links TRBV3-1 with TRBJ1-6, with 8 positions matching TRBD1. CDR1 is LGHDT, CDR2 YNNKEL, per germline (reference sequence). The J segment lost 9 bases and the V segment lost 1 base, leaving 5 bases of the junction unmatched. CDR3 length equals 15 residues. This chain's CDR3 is CASSQGTGRSSPLHF. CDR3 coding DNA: TGTGCCAGCAGCCAAGGGACAGGGCGAAGTTCACCCCTCCACTTT.

The CDR3 DNA is TGTGCCAGCAGAACCGGGAGAGGCTACGAGCAGTACTTC. Translation gives CASRTGRGYEQYF. The V gene is TRBV7-9, the J gene TRBJ2-7, with D possibly TRBD2 on 6 matching bases. Germline lookup yields CDR1 SEHNR and CDR2 FQNEAQ (reference sequence). V lost 6 bases to trimming and J lost 3 bases, with 12 bases between them. The CDR3 loop spans 13 amino acids.

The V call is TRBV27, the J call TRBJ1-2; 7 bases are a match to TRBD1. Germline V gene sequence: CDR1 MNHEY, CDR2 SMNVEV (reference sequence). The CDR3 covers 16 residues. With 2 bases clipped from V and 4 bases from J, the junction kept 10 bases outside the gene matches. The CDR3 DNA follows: TGTGCCAGCAGTTTAGGTGGTAAGGGACAGCTCTATGGCTACACCTTC. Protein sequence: CASSLGGKGQLYGYTF.

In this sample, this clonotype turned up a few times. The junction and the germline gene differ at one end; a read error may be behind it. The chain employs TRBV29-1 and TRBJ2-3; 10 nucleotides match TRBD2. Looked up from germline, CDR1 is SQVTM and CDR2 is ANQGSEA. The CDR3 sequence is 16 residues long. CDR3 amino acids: CSVEGLTSGRTDTQYF. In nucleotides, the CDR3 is TGCAGCGTTGAAGGCCTGACTAGCGGGCGCACGGATACGCAGTATTTT.

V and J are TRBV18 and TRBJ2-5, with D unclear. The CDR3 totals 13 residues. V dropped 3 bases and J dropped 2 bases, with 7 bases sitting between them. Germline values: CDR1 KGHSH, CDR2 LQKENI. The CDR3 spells CASSPVVQETQYF. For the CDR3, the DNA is TGTGCCAGCTCACCGGTTGTTCAAGAGACCCAGTACTTC.

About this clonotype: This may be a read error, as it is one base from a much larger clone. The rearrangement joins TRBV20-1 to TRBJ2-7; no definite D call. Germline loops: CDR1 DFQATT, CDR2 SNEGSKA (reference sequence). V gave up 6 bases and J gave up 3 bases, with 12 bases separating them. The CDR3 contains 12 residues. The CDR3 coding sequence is TGCAGTGCGGGTAGCACCGACTACGAGCAGTACTTC. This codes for CSAGSTDYEQYF.

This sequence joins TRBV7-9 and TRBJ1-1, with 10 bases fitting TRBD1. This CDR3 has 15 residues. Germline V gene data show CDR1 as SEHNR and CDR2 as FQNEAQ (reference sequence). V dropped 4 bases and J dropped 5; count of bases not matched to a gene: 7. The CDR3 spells CASSSRTGGLTEAFF. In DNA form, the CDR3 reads TGTGCCAGCAGCTCTAGGACAGGGGGTTTAACTGAAGCTTTCTTT.

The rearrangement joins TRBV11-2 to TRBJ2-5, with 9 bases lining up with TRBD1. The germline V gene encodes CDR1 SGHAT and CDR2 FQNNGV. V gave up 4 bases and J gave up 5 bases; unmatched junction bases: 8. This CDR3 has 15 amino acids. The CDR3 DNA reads TGTGCCAGCAGCTCCACCGGGACAGGGTACGAGACCCAGTACTTC. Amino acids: CASSSTGTGYETQYF. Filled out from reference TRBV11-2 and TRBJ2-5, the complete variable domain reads EAGVAQSPRYKIIEKRQSVAFWCNPISGHATLYWYQQILGQGPKLLIQFQNNGVVDDSQLPKDRFSAERLKGVDSTLKIQPAKLEDSAVYLCASSSTGTGYETQYFGPGTRLLVL.

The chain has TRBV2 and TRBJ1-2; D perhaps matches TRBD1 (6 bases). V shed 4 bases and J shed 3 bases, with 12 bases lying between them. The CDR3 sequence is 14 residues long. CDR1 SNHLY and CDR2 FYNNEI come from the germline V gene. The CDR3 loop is CASSVQGRDYGYTF. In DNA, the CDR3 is TGTGCCAGCAGTGTACAGGGACGCGACTATGGCTACACCTTC.

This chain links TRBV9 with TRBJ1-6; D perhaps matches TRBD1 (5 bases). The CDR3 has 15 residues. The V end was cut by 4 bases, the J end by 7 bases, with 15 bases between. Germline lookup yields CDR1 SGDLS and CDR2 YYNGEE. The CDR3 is CASSPRGGDNSPLHF. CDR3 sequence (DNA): TGTGCCAGCAGCCCCCGTGGGGGGGACAATTCACCCCTCCACTTT.

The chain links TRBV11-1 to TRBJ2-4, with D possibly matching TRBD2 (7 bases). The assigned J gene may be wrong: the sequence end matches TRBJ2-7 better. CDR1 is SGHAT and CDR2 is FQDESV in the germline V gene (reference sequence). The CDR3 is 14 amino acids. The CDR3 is CASSSLGGPDEQYF. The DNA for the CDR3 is TGTGCCAGCAGCTCCCTGGGGGGGCCAGACGAGCAGTACTTC.

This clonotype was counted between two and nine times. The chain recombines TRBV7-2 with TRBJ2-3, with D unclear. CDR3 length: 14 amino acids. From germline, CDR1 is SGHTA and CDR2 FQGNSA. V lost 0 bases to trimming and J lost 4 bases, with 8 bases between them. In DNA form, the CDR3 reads TGTGCCAGCAGCTTAGCCCGGGTCTCAGATACGCAGTATTTT. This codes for CASSLARVSDTQYF.

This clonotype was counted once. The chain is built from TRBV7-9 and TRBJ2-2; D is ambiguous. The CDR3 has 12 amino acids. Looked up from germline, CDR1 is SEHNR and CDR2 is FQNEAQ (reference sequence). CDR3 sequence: CAALLNTGELFF. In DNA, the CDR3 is TGTGCGGCACTATTGAACACCGGGGAGCTGTTTTTT.

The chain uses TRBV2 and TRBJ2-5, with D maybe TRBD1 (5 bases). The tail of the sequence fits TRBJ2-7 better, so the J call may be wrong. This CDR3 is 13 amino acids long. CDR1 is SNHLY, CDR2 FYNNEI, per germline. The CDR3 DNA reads TGTGCCAGCAGTATACAGGAGACCTACGAGCAGTACTTC. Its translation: CASSIQETYEQYF.

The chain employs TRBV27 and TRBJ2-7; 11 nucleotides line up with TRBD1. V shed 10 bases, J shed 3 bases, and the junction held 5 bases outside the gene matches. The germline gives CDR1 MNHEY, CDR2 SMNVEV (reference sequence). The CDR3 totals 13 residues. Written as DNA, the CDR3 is TGTGCCACCACTGGGACAGGGGGCTACGAGCAGTACTTC. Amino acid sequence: CATTGTGGYEQYF.

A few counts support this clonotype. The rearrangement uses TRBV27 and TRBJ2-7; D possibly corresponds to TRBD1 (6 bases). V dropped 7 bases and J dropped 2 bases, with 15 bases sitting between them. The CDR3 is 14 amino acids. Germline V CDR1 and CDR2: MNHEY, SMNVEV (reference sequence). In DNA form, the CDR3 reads TGTGCCAGCAAGCCACAGGGAACGACCTACGAGCAGTACTTC. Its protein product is CASKPQGTTYEQYF.

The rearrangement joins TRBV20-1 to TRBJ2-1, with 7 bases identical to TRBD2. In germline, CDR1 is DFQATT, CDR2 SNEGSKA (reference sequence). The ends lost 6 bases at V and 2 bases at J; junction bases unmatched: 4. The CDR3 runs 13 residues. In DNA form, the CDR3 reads TGCAGTGCCCGTACTAGCGCCTACAATGAGCAGTTCTTC. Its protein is CSARTSAYNEQFF.

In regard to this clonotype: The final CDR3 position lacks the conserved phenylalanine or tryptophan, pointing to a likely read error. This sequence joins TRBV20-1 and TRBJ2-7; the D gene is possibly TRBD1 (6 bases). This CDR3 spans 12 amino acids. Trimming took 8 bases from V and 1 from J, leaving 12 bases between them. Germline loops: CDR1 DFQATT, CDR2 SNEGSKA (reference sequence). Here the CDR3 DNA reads TGCAGTACCCAGGGACAATCCTACGAGCAGTACTAC. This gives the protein CSTQGQSYEQYY.

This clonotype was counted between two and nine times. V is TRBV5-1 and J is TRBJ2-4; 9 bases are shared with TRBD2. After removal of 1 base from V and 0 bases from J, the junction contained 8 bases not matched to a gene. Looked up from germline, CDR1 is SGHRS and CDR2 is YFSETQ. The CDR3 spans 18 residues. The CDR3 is CASSLPLAGWGAKNIQYF. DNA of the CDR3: TGCGCCAGCAGCTTGCCCCTAGCGGGGTGGGGAGCCAAAAACATTCAGTACTTC. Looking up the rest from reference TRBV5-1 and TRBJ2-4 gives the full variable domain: KAGVTQTPRYLIKTRGQQVTLSCSPISGHRSVSWYQQTPGQGLQFLFEYFSETQRNKGNFPGRFSGRQFSNSRSEMNVSTLELGDSALYLCASSLPLAGWGAKNIQYFGAGTRLSVL.

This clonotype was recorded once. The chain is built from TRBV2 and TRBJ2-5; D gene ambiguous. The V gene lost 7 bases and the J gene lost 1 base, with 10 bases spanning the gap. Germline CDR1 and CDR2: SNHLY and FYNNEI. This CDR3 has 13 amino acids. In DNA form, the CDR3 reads TGTGCCAGCAATACACTTAGCCAAGAGACCCAGTACTTC. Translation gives CASNTLSQETQYF.